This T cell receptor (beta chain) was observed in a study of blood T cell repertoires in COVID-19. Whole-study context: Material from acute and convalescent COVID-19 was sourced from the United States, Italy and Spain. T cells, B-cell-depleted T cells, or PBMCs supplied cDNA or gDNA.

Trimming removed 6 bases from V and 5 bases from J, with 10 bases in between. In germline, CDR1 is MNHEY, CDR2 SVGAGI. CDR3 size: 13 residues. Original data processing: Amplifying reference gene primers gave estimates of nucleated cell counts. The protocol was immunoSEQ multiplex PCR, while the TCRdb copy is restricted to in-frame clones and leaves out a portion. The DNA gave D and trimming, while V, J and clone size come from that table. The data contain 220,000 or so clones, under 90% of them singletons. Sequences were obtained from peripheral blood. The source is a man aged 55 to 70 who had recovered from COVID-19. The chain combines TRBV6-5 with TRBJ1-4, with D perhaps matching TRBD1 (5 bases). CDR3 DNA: TGTGCCAGCAGGGGGCCACTAAATGAAAAACTGTTTTTT. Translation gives CASRGPLNEKLFF.